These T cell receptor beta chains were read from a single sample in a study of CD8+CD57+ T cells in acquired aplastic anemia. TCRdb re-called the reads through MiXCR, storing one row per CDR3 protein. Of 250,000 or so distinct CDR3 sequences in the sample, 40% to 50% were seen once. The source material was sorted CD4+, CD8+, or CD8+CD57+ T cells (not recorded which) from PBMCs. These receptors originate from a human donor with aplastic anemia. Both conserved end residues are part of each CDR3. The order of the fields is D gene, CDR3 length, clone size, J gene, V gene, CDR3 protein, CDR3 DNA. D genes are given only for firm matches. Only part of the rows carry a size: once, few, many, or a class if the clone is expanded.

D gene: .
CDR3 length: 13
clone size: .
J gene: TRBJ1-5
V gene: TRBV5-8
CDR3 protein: CASSLGGSQPQHF
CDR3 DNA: TGTGCCAGCAGCTTGGGGGGGAGTCAGCCCCAGCATTTT

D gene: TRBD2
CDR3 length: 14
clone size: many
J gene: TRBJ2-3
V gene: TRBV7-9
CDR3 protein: CASSSEREVDTQYF
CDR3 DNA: TGTGCCAGCAGCTCCGAGCGGGAGGTGGATACGCAGTATTTT

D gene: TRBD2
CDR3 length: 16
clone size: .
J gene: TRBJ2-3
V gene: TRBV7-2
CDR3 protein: CASSWGLAGYWDTQYF
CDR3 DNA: TGTGCCAGCAGCTGGGGTCTAGCGGGGTATTGGGATACGCAGTATTTT

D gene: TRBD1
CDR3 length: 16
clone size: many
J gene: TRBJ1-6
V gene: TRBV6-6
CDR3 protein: CASSYWDRGSDSPLHF
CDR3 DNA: TGTGCCAGCAGTTACTGGGACAGGGGCTCGGATTCACCCCTCCACTTT

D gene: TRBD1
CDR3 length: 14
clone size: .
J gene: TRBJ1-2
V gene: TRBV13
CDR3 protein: CASSKQGRGYGYTF
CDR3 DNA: TGTGCCAGCAGCAAACAGGGGCGGGGCTATGGCTACACCTTC

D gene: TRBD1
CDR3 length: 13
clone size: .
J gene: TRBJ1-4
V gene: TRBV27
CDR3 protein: CASSWAGGEKLFF
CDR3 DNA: TGTGCCAGCAGTTGGGCAGGGGGCGAAAAACTGTTTTTT

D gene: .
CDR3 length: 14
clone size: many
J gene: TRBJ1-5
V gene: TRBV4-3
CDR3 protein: CASSQDRGAQPQHF
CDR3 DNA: TGCGCCAGCAGCCAAGATCGAGGGGCTCAGCCCCAGCATTTT

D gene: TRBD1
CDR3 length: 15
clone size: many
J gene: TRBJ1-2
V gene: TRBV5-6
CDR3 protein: CASSPPTGEIYGYTF
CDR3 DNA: TGTGCCAGCAGCCCCCCGACAGGGGAAATCTATGGCTACACCTTC

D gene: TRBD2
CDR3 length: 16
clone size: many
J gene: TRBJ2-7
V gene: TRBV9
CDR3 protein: CASSAGAGGTSYEQYF
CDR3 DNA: TGTGCCAGCAGCGCTGGAGCGGGGGGGACTTCCTACGAGCAGTACTTC

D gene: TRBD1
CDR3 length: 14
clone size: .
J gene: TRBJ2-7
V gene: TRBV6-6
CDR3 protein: CASSLGDRGNEQYF
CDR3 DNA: TGTGCCAGCAGTTTGGGGGACAGGGGAAATGAGCAGTACTTC

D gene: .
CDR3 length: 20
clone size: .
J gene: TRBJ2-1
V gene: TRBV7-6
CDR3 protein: CASSLLRVTEIVINYNEQSF
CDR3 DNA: TGTGCCAGCAGCTTACTTCGGGTTACAGAGATTGTAATTAACTACAATGAGCAGTCCTTC

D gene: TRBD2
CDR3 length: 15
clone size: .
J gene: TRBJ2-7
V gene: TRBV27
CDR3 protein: CASSLTSGRSHEQYF
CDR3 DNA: TGTGCCAGCAGTTTAACCAGCGGGAGATCTCACGAGCAGTACTTC

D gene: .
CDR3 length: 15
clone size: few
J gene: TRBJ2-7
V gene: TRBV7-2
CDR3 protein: CASSSRVQRDYEQYF
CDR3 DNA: TGTGCCAGCAGCTCACGCGTACAGAGAGACTACGAGCAGTACTTC

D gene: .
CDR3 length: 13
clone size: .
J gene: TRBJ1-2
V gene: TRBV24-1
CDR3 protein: CATSVGAGGGYTF
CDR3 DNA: TGTGCCACCAGTGTCGGGGCCGGGGGGGGCTACACCTTC

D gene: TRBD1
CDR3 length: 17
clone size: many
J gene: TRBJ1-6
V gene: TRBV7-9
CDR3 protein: CASSFHEGQGLLSPLHF
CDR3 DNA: TGTGCCAGCAGCTTTCACGAGGGACAGGGCCTATTATCACCCCTCCACTTT

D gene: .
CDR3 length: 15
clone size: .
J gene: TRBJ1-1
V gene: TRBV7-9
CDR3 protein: CASSLGGRVGAEAFF
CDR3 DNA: TGTGCCAGCAGCTTGGGCGGGAGGGTAGGCGCTGAAGCTTTCTTT

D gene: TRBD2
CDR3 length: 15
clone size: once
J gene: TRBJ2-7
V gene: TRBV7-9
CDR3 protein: CASSTSAGGGYEQYF
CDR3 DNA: TGTGCCAGCAGCACTTCAGCGGGAGGGGGCTACGAGCAGTACTTC

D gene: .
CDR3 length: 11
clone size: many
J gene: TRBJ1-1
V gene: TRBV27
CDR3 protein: CASSFREEAFF
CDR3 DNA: TGTGCCAGCAGTTTCAGGGAGGAAGCTTTCTTT

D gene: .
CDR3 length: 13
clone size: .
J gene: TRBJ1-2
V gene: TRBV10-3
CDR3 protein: CAISERGDAEDTF
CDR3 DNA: TGTGCCATCAGTGAGAGAGGTGACGCTGAGGACACCTTC

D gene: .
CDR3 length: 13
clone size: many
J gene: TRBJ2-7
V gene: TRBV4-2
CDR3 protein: CASSQWDTYEQYF
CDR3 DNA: TGTGCCAGCAGCCAGTGGGACACCTACGAGCAGTACTTC

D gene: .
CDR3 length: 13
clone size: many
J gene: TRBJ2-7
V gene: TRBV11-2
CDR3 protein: CASSSDTSYEQYF
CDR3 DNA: TGTGCCAGCAGCTCCGACACATCCTACGAGCAGTACTTC

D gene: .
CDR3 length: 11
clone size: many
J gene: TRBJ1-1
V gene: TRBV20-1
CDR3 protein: CSASLSGWPFF
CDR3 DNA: TGCAGTGCTAGCCTGAGCGGGTGGCCTTTCTTT

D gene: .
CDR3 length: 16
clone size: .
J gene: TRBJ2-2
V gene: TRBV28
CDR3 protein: CASSSSGGLNTGELFF
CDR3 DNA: TGTGCCAGCAGTTCCTCCGGCGGCCTGAACACCGGGGAGCTGTTTTTT

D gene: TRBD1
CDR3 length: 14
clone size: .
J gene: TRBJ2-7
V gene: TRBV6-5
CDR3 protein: CASSLTGVRDEQYF
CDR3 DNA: TGTGCCAGCAGTCTCACAGGGGTAAGAGACGAGCAGTACTTC

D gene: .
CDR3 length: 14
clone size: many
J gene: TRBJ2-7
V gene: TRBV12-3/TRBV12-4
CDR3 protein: CASSLGQSTYEQYF
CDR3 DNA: TGTGCCAGCAGTTTAGGGCAGTCTACCTACGAGCAGTACTTC

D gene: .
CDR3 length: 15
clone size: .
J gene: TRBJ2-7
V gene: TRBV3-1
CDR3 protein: CVSSQDGVSRDEQYF
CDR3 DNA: TGTGTCAGCAGCCAAGACGGAGTTTCAAGGGACGAGCAGTACTTC

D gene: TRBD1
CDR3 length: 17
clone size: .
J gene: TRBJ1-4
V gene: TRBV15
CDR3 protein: CATSRATGDGGNEKLFF
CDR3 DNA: TGTGCCACCAGCAGAGCTACAGGGGATGGCGGGAATGAAAAACTGTTTTTT

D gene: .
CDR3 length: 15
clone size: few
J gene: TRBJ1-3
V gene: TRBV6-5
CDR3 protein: CASSFTDRAGNTIYF
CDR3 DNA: TGTGCCAGCAGTTTCACGGACAGAGCTGGAAACACCATATATTTT

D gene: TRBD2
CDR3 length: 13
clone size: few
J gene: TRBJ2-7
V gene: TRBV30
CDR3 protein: CAWSGTRVYEQYF
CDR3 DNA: TGTGCCTGGTCCGGGACTAGGGTCTACGAGCAGTACTTC

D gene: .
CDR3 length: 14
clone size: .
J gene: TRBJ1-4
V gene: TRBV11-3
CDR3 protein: CASSLGTVESKLFF
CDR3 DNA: TGTGCCAGCAGCTTAGGGACCGTGGAATCGAAACTGTTTTTT

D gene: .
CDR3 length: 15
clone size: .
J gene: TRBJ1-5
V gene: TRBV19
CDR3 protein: CASSIDDSANQPQHF
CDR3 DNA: TGTGCCAGTAGTATAGACGACAGCGCCAATCAGCCCCAGCATTTT

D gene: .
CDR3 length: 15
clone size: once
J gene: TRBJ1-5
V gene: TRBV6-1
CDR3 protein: CASSLSQTANQPQHF
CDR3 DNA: TGTGCCAGCAGTCTCTCTCAGACAGCAAATCAGCCCCAGCATTTT